This T cell receptor beta chain was sequenced in a study of graft-versus-host responses after intestinal transplantation. Study summary: Every transplant recipient was induced with anti-thymocyte globulin, then maintained on tacrolimus and steroids for two to four years. Study-level points and caveats: Recipient marrow showed GvH clones, some seen first in ileum or blood. Declines in HvG clones occurring early post-transplant were associated with peak circulating GvH clone levels.

The repertoire was sequenced with immunoSEQ multiplex PCR; TCRdb's copy has only in-frame clones and lacks some. The sample consists of under 150,000 clones, just over 90% of them appearing once. The CDR3 length is 14 residues. V dropped 2 bases and J dropped 12 bases, with 17 bases sitting between them. Germline lookup yields CDR1 WNHNN and CDR2 SYGVQD (reference sequence). Worth noting for this clone: The antigen remains undetermined.

The material was unstimulated CD4+ T cells sorted from spleen or lymph node cells, obtained before intestinal transplant. The rearrangement uses TRBV10-1 and TRBJ2-1; tentatively, D is TRBD1 (6 bases). This receptor was taken from a human donor who received an intestinal transplant. The CDR3 nucleotides read TGCGCCAGCAGTGAGGATCTGGTGCAGGGGACGCAGTTCTTC. Amino acids: CASSEDLVQGTQFF.